Listed here are 21 T cell receptor beta chains from one sample, sequenced in a study of shared T cell receptors in the human thymus listed by TCRdb under 2021. Library preparation was by the immunoSEQ multiplex PCR assay. Here the immuneACCESS table is served through TCRdb, limited to in-frame sequences with V and J called. Missing clones are a known gap in these copies; in checked studies unresolved V genes cover under half, and the rest lacks a known reason. This sample gives about 380,000 clones in total; 95% of them show up just once. The top ten clonotypes cover about 0.02% of the sample. The sequenced sample consisted of thymocytes. These receptors originate from a human donor.

V is TRBV10-3 and J is TRBJ2-3; D call uncertain. This CDR3 is built from 14 residues. CDR1 and CDR2 from the germline V gene are ENHRY and SYGVKD. The V gene lost 8 bases and the J gene lost 5 bases, with 17 bases spanning the gap. The CDR3 DNA reads TGTGCCATCGCGGACCTCACGTTAGGAGATACGCAGTATTTT. Translated, it gives CAIADLTLGDTQYF.

CDR3 sequence (DNA): TGTGCCAGCAGCTTTTATAGGAAGGGGTACAATGAGCAGTTCTTC. Its protein product is CASSFYRKGYNEQFF. The chain carries TRBV5-4 and TRBJ2-1; D is possibly TRBD1 (5 bases). Germline values: CDR1 SGHNT, CDR2 YYREEE (reference sequence). V was pared by 2 bases and J by 4 bases, with 13 bases between. The CDR3 is made up of 15 amino acids.

The CDR3 loop reads CASSQDRGRGYTF. Written as DNA, the CDR3 is TGTGCCAGCAGCCAAGACAGGGGCCGGGGCTACACCTTC. The chain employs TRBV4-2 and TRBJ1-2, with TRBD1 as a possible D gene (6 bases). This CDR3 is built from 13 residues. Germline V gene sequence: CDR1 LGHNA, CDR2 YNFKEQ. V was trimmed by 0 bases and J by 8 bases, leaving 10 bases between them.

This clone appeared a single time. V usage is TRBV2 and J usage is TRBJ2-7, with 13 bases fitting TRBD2. V lost 4 bases, J lost 8 bases, and 8 bases stayed unmatched. The V gene's germline CDR1 is SNHLY and CDR2 FYNNEI. There are 15 residues in the CDR3. CDR3 sequence reads: CASSVLLAGGPQQYF. In nucleotides, the CDR3 is TGTGCCAGCAGTGTATTACTAGCGGGAGGGCCACAGCAGTACTTC.

The chain joins TRBV29-1 to TRBJ1-2; D unresolved. CDR1 and CDR2 from the germline V gene are SQVTM and ANQGSEA. V gave up 6 bases and J gave up 1 base, with 18 bases separating them. The CDR3 covers 15 residues. DNA of the CDR3: TGCAGCGTGAACCAAGGGAGAATTGGTAACTATGGCTACACCTTC. As protein: CSVNQGRIGNYGYTF.

The rearrangement uses TRBV7-9 and TRBJ1-4, with D perhaps matching TRBD1 (5 bases). CDR3 length equals 13 residues. Trimming took off 5 bases at V and 4 bases at J, with 8 bases between the two ends. Germline lookup yields CDR1 SEHNR and CDR2 FQNEAQ (reference sequence). In nucleotides, the CDR3 is TGTGCCAGCAGCCGGGGGAGTAATGAAAAACTGTTTTTT. This sequence encodes CASSRGSNEKLFF. Variable domain in full (rest from reference TRBV7-9 and TRBJ1-4): DTGVSQNPRHKITKRGQNVTFRCDPISEHNRLYWYRQTLGQGPEFLTYFQNEAQLEKSRLLSDRFSAERPKGSFSTLEIQRTEQGDSAMYLCASSRGSNEKLFFGSGTQLSVL.

This rearrangement joins TRBV15 to TRBJ1-1, with 7 bases identical to TRBD1. V lost 4 bases and J lost 0; bases outside the gene matches: 5. The CDR3 sequence is 15 residues long. The V gene's germline CDR1 is LNHNV and CDR2 YYDKDF (reference sequence). The CDR3 bases are TGTGCCACCAGCAAGACAGGGAGGGTGAACACTGAAGCTTTCTTT. Amino acids: CATSKTGRVNTEAFF.

This chain links TRBV28 with TRBJ2-1; tentative D call: TRBD2 (6 bases). This CDR3 has 18 amino acids. Germline V CDR1 and CDR2: MDHEN, SYDVKM. V lost 2 bases and J 7 bases, leaving 24 bases between the germline ends. Here the CDR3 DNA reads TGTGCCAGCAGTTTAGCTGGTAGGAACGGGAGATTTTGGAATGAGCAGTTCTTC. Translated, it gives CASSLAGRNGRFWNEQFF.

This chain joins TRBV2 and TRBJ2-1; no definite D call. The V gene lost 7 bases and the J gene lost 2 bases, with 18 bases spanning the gap. From germline, CDR1 is SNHLY and CDR2 FYNNEI. The CDR3 covers 16 residues. The CDR3 spells CASNHDGDHPYNEQFF. The CDR3 nucleotides are TGTGCCAGCAACCACGACGGAGACCATCCCTACAATGAGCAGTTCTTC.

The V and J genes are TRBV7-2 and TRBJ2-2; 10 positions match TRBD1. V dropped 0 bases and J dropped 6; count of bases not matched to a gene: 4. The CDR3 totals 16 residues. CDR1 is SGHTA, CDR2 FQGNSA, per germline. CDR3 region: CASSLALDRGPGELFF. The CDR3 DNA sequence: TGTGCCAGCAGCTTAGCGCTTGACAGGGGGCCCGGGGAGCTGTTTTTT.

V and J are TRBV27 and TRBJ2-2; D is tentatively TRBD1 or TRBD2 (5 bases each). This CDR3 is built from 14 residues. CDR1 and CDR2 (germline): MNHEY, SMNVEV (reference sequence). V lost 3 bases and J 5 bases, leaving 10 bases between the germline ends. This chain's CDR3 is CASSFGTKTGELFF. In DNA, the CDR3 is TGTGCCAGCAGTTTTGGGACCAAAACCGGGGAGCTGTTTTTT.

V and J are TRBV2 and TRBJ2-5; 7 bases are a match to TRBD1. Germline values: CDR1 SNHLY, CDR2 FYNNEI. Trimming removed 5 bases from V and 2 bases from J; junction bases left unmatched: 8. The CDR3 has 15 amino acids. This CDR3 reads CASSPLTGDQETQYF. The CDR3 DNA is TGTGCCAGCAGTCCCCTAACAGGGGATCAAGAGACCCAGTACTTC.

The chain joins TRBV10-3 to TRBJ2-7; maybe TRBD1 (6 bases). V was shortened by 8 bases and J by 4 bases, with 12 bases between the two germline ends. This CDR3 spans 12 amino acids. The germline V gene encodes CDR1 ENHRY and CDR2 SYGVKD. The CDR3 spells CAISDRTYEQYF. DNA of the CDR3: TGTGCCATCTCCGACAGGACTTACGAGCAGTACTTC.

The rearrangement links TRBV7-2 to TRBJ1-4, with 7 bases fitting TRBD1. Germline CDR1 and CDR2: SGHTA and FQGNSA. The CDR3 length is 18 residues. After removal of 5 bases from V and 3 bases from J, the junction contained 15 bases not matched to a gene. In DNA, the CDR3 is TGTGCCAGCAGCGTCGGTGGGGACAGCCCGAGGGCTAATGAAAAACTGTTTTTT. Amino acid sequence: CASSVGGDSPRANEKLFF.

This clone appeared once. J is TRBJ2-5 and V is TRBV27, with D unclear. This CDR3 has 12 amino acids. Germline CDR1 reads MNHEY; CDR2 reads SMNVEV (reference sequence). The V end was cut by 5 bases, the J end by 3 bases, with 7 bases between. CDR3 DNA sequence: TGTGCCAGCAGTGGCTTTGAAGAGACCCAGTACTTC. Translated, it gives CASSGFEETQYF.

This CDR3 reads CASSLSPTPGKGGNSPLHF. Written as DNA, the CDR3 is TGTGCCAGCAGTTTATCACCGACTCCAGGGAAGGGTGGTAATTCACCCCTCCACTTT. This chain joins TRBV27 and TRBJ1-6; the D gene is possibly TRBD1 (5 bases). Per germline, CDR1 MNHEY and CDR2 SMNVEV (reference sequence). V lost 0 bases, J lost 6 bases, and 21 bases lay in between. This CDR3 is 19 amino acids long.

The chain combines TRBV7-9 with TRBJ2-7; D not resolved. CDR1 and CDR2 (germline): SEHNR, FQNEAQ (reference sequence). The germline V and J ends were trimmed by 4 bases and 2 bases, with 12 bases remaining between them. This CDR3 is built from 14 residues. The CDR3 protein is CASSSGAGPYEQYF. The CDR3 DNA is TGTGCCAGCAGCTCCGGAGCCGGACCCTACGAGCAGTACTTC.

Only one count was recorded for this clone. This rearrangement joins TRBV7-2 to TRBJ1-1, with D possibly TRBD1 on 5 matching bases. V lost 3 bases to trimming and J lost 6 bases, with 11 bases between them. CDR3 size: 13 residues. Germline assignment: CDR1 SGHTA and CDR2 FQGNSA. CDR3 coding DNA: TGTGCCAGCAGCTTCTGGGGGGGACCTGAAGCTTTCTTT. As protein: CASSFWGGPEAFF.

In its sample, this clone was seen a few times. This chain uses TRBV14 with TRBJ2-7; no clear D gene. This CDR3 region has 14 residues. V was shortened by 5 bases and J by 3 bases, with 14 bases between the two germline ends. Germline V CDR1 and CDR2: SGHDN, FVKESK. CDR3 protein: CASSKGHHHYEQYF. The DNA of the CDR3 is TGTGCCAGCAGCAAAGGGCACCATCACTACGAGCAGTACTTC.

The chain carries TRBV5-1 and TRBJ1-2, with TRBD1 identical over 7 bases. The V segment lost 4 bases and the J segment 7 bases; nucleotides outside the gene matches: 10. CDR1 and CDR2 (germline): SGHRS, YFSETQ. This CDR3 region has 14 residues. For the CDR3, the DNA is TGCGCCAGCAGCGCGCTCGACAGGGTGAGTGGCTACACCTTC. Its protein product is CASSALDRVSGYTF. Variable domain in full (rest from reference TRBV5-1 and TRBJ1-2): KAGVTQTPRYLIKTRGQQVTLSCSPISGHRSVSWYQQTPGQGLQFLFEYFSETQRNKGNFPGRFSGRQFSNSRSEMNVSTLELGDSALYLCASSALDRVSGYTFGSGTRLTVV.

The J gene is TRBJ1-1, the V gene TRBV7-3; perhaps TRBD1 as D (6 bases). V was clipped by 3 bases and J by 5 bases, with 10 bases between them. In germline, CDR1 is SGHTA, CDR2 FQGTGA. CDR3 length: 13 amino acids. This CDR3 is CASSFGGRTEAFF. Written as DNA, the CDR3 is TGTGCCAGCAGCTTCGGGGGGCGGACTGAAGCTTTCTTT.